The 22 T cell receptor beta chains in this list originate from one sample, sequenced in a study of shared clonotypes between healthy human individuals. Generated by immunoSEQ multiplex PCR, the TCRdb table keeps only in-frame clones and is missing some. The sample includes about 1 million clones, approximately 72% of them seen just once. The sequenced sample consisted of memory CD4+ T cells sorted from blood. This sample's subset: CD45RA-negative fraction. The receptor set was obtained from a man between 18 and 35 years old in good health.

The V and J genes are TRBV30 and TRBJ1-1; the match to TRBD1 covers 8 bases. V lost 7 bases and J lost 2; bases outside the gene matches: 18. The germline gives CDR1 GTSNPN, CDR2 SVGIG (reference sequence). This CDR3 has 17 residues. The CDR3 DNA is TGTGCCTCAACCCCATCCGGGGGACAGGTGATTAACACTGAAGCTTTCTTT. The encoded protein is CASTPSGGQVINTEAFF.

The chain carries TRBV16 and TRBJ1-1; D unresolved. This CDR3 is built from 13 residues. CDR1 is KGHSY and CDR2 is FQNENV in the germline V gene. Deletions cut 3 bases from V and 1 base from J, with 6 bases between. CDR3 bases: TGTGCCAGCAGCCATAACCAGAACACTGAAGCTTTCTTT. Translated, it gives CASSHNQNTEAFF.

The rearrangement links TRBV6-5 to TRBJ2-1, with 11 bases that match TRBD2. V was clipped by 4 bases and J by 0 bases; unmatched bases: 2. Germline lookup yields CDR1 MNHEY and CDR2 SVGAGI. The CDR3 runs 16 residues. The CDR3 reads CASSSTSGSSYNEQFF. The CDR3 DNA reads TGTGCCAGCAGTTCTACTAGCGGGAGCTCCTACAATGAGCAGTTCTTC.

The DNA for the CDR3 is TGTGCCAGCAGGATGTCTAGCGGATCCCGGTTTTTCACAGATACGCAGTATTTT. Protein sequence: CASRMSSGSRFFTDTQYF. V gene TRBV5-6 combines with J gene TRBJ2-3, with 7 bases fitting TRBD2. The V and J ends lost 5 bases and 2 bases, in that order; junction bases with no gene match: 17. CDR1 and CDR2 from the germline V gene are SGHDT and YYEEEE. The length of the CDR3 is 18 residues. The full variable domain, rest sourced from reference TRBV5-6 and TRBJ2-3, is DAGVTQSPTHLIKTRGQQVTLRCSPKSGHDTVSWYQQALGQGPQFIFQYYEEEERQRGNFPDRFSGHQFPNYSSELNVNALLLGDSALYLCASRMSSGSRFFTDTQYFGPGTRLTVL.

V usage is TRBV7-2 and J usage is TRBJ2-7; D not certain. CDR3 length: 15 residues. The V end lost 5 bases, the J end lost 0 bases, and 14 bases lay between the germline ends. Germline assignment: CDR1 SGHTA and CDR2 FQGNSA. This chain's CDR3 is CASSASKTGSYEQYF. In nucleotides, the CDR3 is TGTGCCAGCAGCGCCTCGAAAACTGGCTCCTACGAGCAGTACTTC.

The rearrangement links TRBV7-9 to TRBJ1-1; tentative D call: TRBD1 (5 bases). Trimming removed 1 base from V and 5 bases from J, with 11 bases in between. The CDR3 has 14 residues. Germline V gene lookup returns CDR1 SEHNR and CDR2 FQNEAQ (reference sequence). CDR3 amino acids: CASSLGGRGTEAFF. The CDR3 DNA reads TGTGCCAGCAGCTTAGGGGGGAGGGGAACTGAAGCTTTCTTT.

The chain employs TRBV30 and TRBJ1-2; 9 nucleotides align to TRBD1. Trimming removed 7 bases from V and 7 bases from J; junction bases left unmatched: 1. Germline V gene sequence: CDR1 GTSNPN, CDR2 SVGIG (reference sequence). This CDR3 has 10 amino acids. The CDR3 sequence: CALQGAGYTF. For the CDR3, the DNA is TGTGCCTTACAGGGGGCTGGCTACACCTTC.

The rearrangement uses TRBV7-9 and TRBJ1-2, with a possible D match to TRBD1 (6 bases). The CDR3 has 15 residues. Germline V gene data show CDR1 as SEHNR and CDR2 as FQNEAQ (reference sequence). V shed 5 bases and J shed 4 bases, with 17 bases lying between them. This chain's CDR3 is CASSPSSGGIYGYTF. Here the CDR3 DNA reads TGTGCCAGCAGCCCCTCATCGGGGGGCATCTATGGCTACACCTTC.

The chain is built from TRBV7-2 and TRBJ1-5; no firm D call. V lost 2 bases and J lost 1, with 12 bases in between. CDR1 is SGHTA and CDR2 is FQGNSA in the germline V gene. The CDR3 has 16 amino acids. CDR3 residues: CASSLFSSWSNQPQHF. CDR3 bases: TGTGCCAGCAGCTTATTTTCGAGTTGGAGCAATCAGCCCCAGCATTTT.

The chain couples TRBV2 to TRBJ1-1; D is ambiguous. V lost 8 bases and J lost 3, with 13 bases in between. Germline values: CDR1 SNHLY, CDR2 FYNNEI. The CDR3 loop spans 13 amino acids. CDR3 in DNA: TGTGCCAGCTGTTTCGGCCTATACACTGAAGCTTTCTTT. The encoded protein is CASCFGLYTEAFF.

The V call is TRBV5-6, the J call TRBJ1-5, with D tentatively TRBD1 (6 bases). This CDR3 is built from 13 residues. The V end lost 7 bases, the J end lost 3 bases, and 11 bases lay between the germline ends. Germline CDR1 SGHDT, CDR2 YYEEEE. The CDR3 coding sequence is TGTGCCAGCGCGGGGGGACACAATCAGCCCCAGCATTTT. It encodes CASAGGHNQPQHF.

V and J are TRBV5-1 and TRBJ2-5, with 7 nucleotides matching TRBD1. V trimming: 4 bases; J trimming: 2 bases; junction bases outside the gene matches: 5. The CDR3 has 14 residues. Germline assignment: CDR1 SGHRS and CDR2 YFSETQ. The CDR3 protein is CASSPGQLQETQYF. CDR3 in DNA: TGCGCCAGCAGCCCGGGACAGTTACAAGAGACCCAGTACTTC.

The rearrangement joins TRBV5-4 to TRBJ2-5; 8 bases map to TRBD2. The V and J ends lost 0 bases and 5 bases, in that order; junction bases with no gene match: 6. In germline, CDR1 is SGHNT, CDR2 YYREEE (reference sequence). This CDR3 has 15 amino acids. The CDR3 loop reads CASSLAGREGETQYF. CDR3 DNA: TGTGCCAGCAGCTTGGCCGGGAGGGAGGGGGAGACCCAGTACTTC.

The chain couples TRBV2 to TRBJ2-1; 11 bases fit TRBD2. Trimming at V came to 2 bases and at J to 12 bases, leaving 9 bases not matched to a gene. CDR3 length equals 15 residues. The germline V gene has CDR1 SNHLY and CDR2 FYNNEI. The CDR3 loop reads CASSESLAGGPGQFF. The CDR3 bases are TGTGCCAGCAGTGAAAGCCTAGCGGGGGGCCCTGGGCAGTTCTTC.

The chain uses TRBV5-1 and TRBJ1-6, with TRBD1 identical over 11 bases. V trimming: 3 bases; J trimming: 10 bases; junction bases outside the gene matches: 3. The germline V gene encodes CDR1 SGHRS and CDR2 YFSETQ. This CDR3 contains 14 residues. DNA of the CDR3: TGCGCCAGCAGCTGGGACAGGGGGAACTCACCCCTCCACTTT. Protein product: CASSWDRGNSPLHF. Using reference TRBV5-1 and TRBJ1-6 for the parts outside the CDR3, the full variable domain is KAGVTQTPRYLIKTRGQQVTLSCSPISGHRSVSWYQQTPGQGLQFLFEYFSETQRNKGNFPGRFSGRQFSNSRSEMNVSTLELGDSALYLCASSWDRGNSPLHFGNGTRLTVT.

The J gene is TRBJ2-3, the V gene TRBV11-2; D uncertain. With 5 bases removed from V and 3 bases from J, the gap between germline ends came to 15 bases. Looked up from germline, CDR1 is SGHAT and CDR2 is FQNNGV. The CDR3 is 15 residues long. CDR3 sequence: CASSLGIPGTDTQYF. The CDR3 region has the DNA TGTGCCAGCAGCCTAGGGATCCCAGGTACAGATACGCAGTATTTT. Full variable domain (outside the CDR3, taken from reference TRBV11-2 and TRBJ2-3): EAGVAQSPRYKIIEKRQSVAFWCNPISGHATLYWYQQILGQGPKLLIQFQNNGVVDDSQLPKDRFSAERLKGVDSTLKIQPAKLEDSAVYLCASSLGIPGTDTQYFGPGTRLTVL.

Concerning this clone: In the same sample, other DNA sequences code for this CDR3. This chain uses TRBV28 with TRBJ2-5; D gene ambiguous. This CDR3 is built from 13 residues. Trimming stripped 6 bases from V and 1 base from J, with 9 bases between. The germline V gene has CDR1 MDHEN and CDR2 SYDVKM. CDR3 protein: CASSLDAQETQYF. The CDR3, as DNA: TGTGCCAGCAGCCTGGATGCCCAAGAGACCCAGTACTTC.

In this sample, this clone turned up once. The rearrangement joins TRBV6-6 to TRBJ1-1; D is undetermined. Germline-derived CDR1 and CDR2 are MNHNY and SVGAGI (reference sequence). The CDR3 covers 16 residues. Trimming left V 7 bases short and J 4 bases short, with 22 bases between. This CDR3 is CASTPRKGGWGTEAFF. The CDR3 bases are TGTGCCAGCACCCCCCGAAAGGGCGGGTGGGGCACTGAAGCTTTCTTT.

The chain employs TRBV2 and TRBJ2-3; the D is unclear. The germline gives CDR1 SNHLY, CDR2 FYNNEI. V shed 9 bases and J shed 0 bases, with 16 bases lying between them. The CDR3 is made up of 15 amino acids. The CDR3 DNA reads TGTGCCAGTGAAAAGGGAACGCCTAGCACAGATACGCAGTATTTT. It is translated as CASEKGTPSTDTQYF.

The rearrangement joins TRBV6-5 to TRBJ2-2, with D hard to call. Germline V gene sequence: CDR1 MNHEY, CDR2 SVGAGI. This CDR3 is built from 14 residues. The CDR3 here is CAIGLLVAAGELFF. The DNA of the CDR3 is TGTGCGATAGGTTTATTGGTGGCGGCCGGGGAGCTGTTTTTT.

In this sample, this clone turned up once. The CDR3 spells CASRSTRGETQYF. DNA for the CDR3: TGTGCCAGCAGATCGACGAGAGGAGAGACCCAGTACTTC. This chain joins TRBV6-6 and TRBJ2-5; D remains ambiguous. CDR1 MNHNY and CDR2 SVGAGI come from the germline V gene (reference sequence). V dropped 6 bases and J dropped 4 bases, with 12 bases sitting between them. The CDR3 covers 13 residues.

In this sample, this clone turned up a few times. The sample carries other DNA sequences with the same CDR3. The chain links TRBV5-4 to TRBJ2-5, with TRBD2 matching 8 bases. V lost 1 base to trimming and J lost 5 bases; unmatched junction nucleotides: 1. Germline V CDR1 and CDR2: SGHNT, YYREEE (reference sequence). The CDR3 loop spans 13 amino acids. CDR3 sequence: CASSLRGGETQYF. As DNA, the CDR3 is TGTGCCAGCAGCTTGCGGGGGGGTGAGACCCAGTACTTC.